This T cell receptor (beta chain) was sequenced during a study of blood T cell repertoires in COVID-19. Study summary: PBMCs, B-cell-depleted T cells, or T cells provided the cDNA or gDNA that made up the material.

V was clipped by 5 bases and J by 1 base; unmatched bases: 8. In germline, CDR1 is LGHNA, CDR2 YSLEER. This CDR3 comprises 16 residues. Sequencing used immunoSEQ multiplex PCR; TCRdb keeps in-frame clones, though not all of them. The data show 150,000 or so clones, roughly 84% seen once. This TCR derives from a human donor with acute COVID-19. The donor label of this sample is uncertain. J is TRBJ2-7 and V is TRBV4-3; 10 bases are a match to TRBD2. The specimen sequenced was PBMCs or T cells enriched from blood (not recorded which). The chain's CDR3 is CASSFLAGVISYEQYF. For the CDR3, the DNA is TGCGCCAGCAGCTTTCTAGCGGGGGTGATTTCCTACGAGCAGTACTTC.